The rows below give T cell receptor beta chains drawn from one sample of a study of blood T cell repertoires in COVID-19. Assay used: immunoSEQ multiplex PCR; TCRdb lists only in-frame clones, some missing. The sample yields a few hundred thousand clones, around 80% seen once. The sequenced sample was PBMCs or T cells enriched from blood (not recorded which). These receptors originate from a man in his forties who had been exposed to COVID-19. CDR3s include the opening cysteine and the closing phenylalanine or tryptophan. The D gene is left open where the match is weak. Clone sizes are given selectively: once, few, many, or a class where the clone is expanded.

cdr3_aa,cdr3_nt,clone_size,v_call,j_call,d_call
CASSLSYGPRTNEQYF,TGTGCCAGCAGCTTATCGTACGGCCCTCGAACTAACGAGCAGTACTTC,-,TRBV7-2,TRBJ2-7,-
CAISESTGTETQYF,TGTGCCATCAGTGAGTCGACAGGAACGGAGACCCAGTACTTC,-,TRBV10-3,TRBJ2-5,-
CASSWGGNEQYF,TGTGCCAGCAGTTGGGGGGGCAACGAGCAGTACTTC,-,TRBV6-5,TRBJ2-7,-
CASRPTTSGRNEQYF,TGTGCCAGCAGACCCACGACTAGCGGGAGAAACGAGCAGTACTTC,-,TRBV3-1/TRBV3-2,TRBJ2-7,TRBD2
CASSQGEARGEKLFF,TGCGCCAGCAGCCAGGGTGAGGCGAGAGGTGAAAAACTGTTTTTT,few,TRBV4-1,TRBJ1-4,-
CASSVDPGGRDEQFF,TGTGCCAGCAGCGTAGATCCGGGAGGGAGGGATGAGCAGTTCTTC,-,TRBV9,TRBJ2-1,TRBD2
CASSPGVRETQYF,TGTGCCAGCTCACCCGGAGTTCGGGAGACCCAGTACTTC,-,TRBV18,TRBJ2-5,-
CASGYREQFF,TGTGCCAGCGGATACAGGGAGCAGTTCTTC,-,TRBV12-3/TRBV12-4,TRBJ2-1,-
CASMATGLTDTQYF,TGTGCCAGCATGGCGACAGGGCTGACAGATACGCAGTATTTT,-,TRBV2,TRBJ2-3,TRBD1
CASRGYGNPYEQYF,TGTGCCAGCAGGGGGTACGGGAACCCTTACGAGCAGTACTTC,few,TRBV11-2,TRBJ2-7,-
CASSTGNSGNTIYF,TGTGCCAGCTCGACAGGAAACTCTGGAAACACCATATATTTT,-,TRBV18,TRBJ1-3,-
CASNPTSGNYNEQFF,TGTGCCAGTAATCCAACTAGCGGCAATTACAATGAGCAGTTCTTC,-,TRBV19,TRBJ2-1,TRBD2
CATSAGLQETQYF,TGTGCCACCAGTGCAGGGCTTCAAGAGACCCAGTACTTC,-,TRBV24-1,TRBJ2-5,-
CASSLVGTGVQPQHF,TGTGCCAGCAGCTTAGTTGGGACAGGGGTTCAGCCCCAGCATTTT,-,TRBV7-9,TRBJ1-5,TRBD1
CASSSSAETQYF,TGTGCCAGCAGTTCCAGCGCGGAGACCCAGTACTTC,-,TRBV28,TRBJ2-5,-
CASSRDRASSYEQYF,TGTGCCAGCAGCAGAGACAGGGCAAGCTCCTACGAGCAGTACTTC,-,TRBV5-4,TRBJ2-7,TRBD1
CASSPDSYNEKLFF,TGTGCCAGCTCACCGGACAGTTATAATGAAAAACTGTTTTTT,-,TRBV18,TRBJ1-4,-
CAWSLGAKTSF,TGTGCCTGGAGTCTTGGGGCTAAGACAAGCTTC,-,TRBV30,TRBJ2-7,-
CATSQGPRGIEKLFF,TGTGCCACCAGCCAGGGGCCAAGGGGGATTGAAAAACTGTTTTTT,few,TRBV15,TRBJ1-4,-
CASSQDQSGTSTDTQYF,TGTGCCAGCAGCCAAGATCAGAGCGGGACTAGCACAGATACGCAGTATTTT,once,TRBV4-2,TRBJ2-3,TRBD2
CASSPPLRREYSGELFF,TGTGCCAGCAGCCCGCCCCTGAGGCGGGAGTATTCCGGGGAGCTGTTTTTT,-,TRBV7-9,TRBJ2-2,TRBD2
CASSRVNYNEQFF,TGTGCCAGCAGCCGAGTGAACTACAATGAGCAGTTCTTC,-,TRBV14,TRBJ2-1,-
CASRMGGSYNEQFF,TGCGCCAGCAGAATGGGGGGGTCCTACAATGAGCAGTTCTTC,-,TRBV10-2,TRBJ2-1,TRBD2
CASRGTHTEAFF,TGTGCCAGCAGAGGGACACATACTGAAGCTTTCTTT,-,TRBV6-5,TRBJ1-1,-
CASIPGDNEQFF,TGCGCCAGCATTCCAGGGGACAATGAGCAGTTCTTC,-,TRBV10-1,TRBJ2-1,-